This entry is about one T cell receptor (beta chain). What this receptor recognizes is not known. No much larger clonotype is one base removed from it; base qualities were not supplied. Whole blood was collected in K2EDTA tubes by collaborating institutions according to the institutions' own protocols. For TCRbeta analysis, collaborators shipped samples in one of three forms: frozen whole blood, isolated PBMCs, or DNA extracted from either of those sample types. The data were taken from a study of blood T cell repertoires in COVID-19 (dated by TCRdb to 2018 to 2021). Regarding the complete study: Samples from collaborators originated in the United States, Italy and Spain and spanned both the acute and convalescent phases of COVID-19. Deeply sampled blood TCRbeta repertoires from subjects exposed to, actively infected with, or recovered from COVID-19 were included in the dataset. The prospective study material was composed of cDNA or gDNA derived from T cells, B-cell-depleted T cells, or PBMCs. Nearly every sample came with metadata listing a de-identified subject ID, COVID-19 status, age in years and sex. Where available, HLA class I and class II types were taken from metadata supplied by the sample provider and were not determined by assay-based typing. The repertoires were made available in a free public database intended to serve as a resource for research on the immune response to SARS-CoV-2. The samples were drawn from the first 160 participants of the ongoing ImmuneRACE study and from some 1,300 subjects provided by 6 global collaborators. Findings and caveats that apply to the study as a whole: The amount of clinical and demographic metadata varied by source and participant and was provided uncurated.

The junction carries 9 bases between V and J, which are trimmed by 3 bases and 6 bases respectively. As encoded in the germline V gene, CDR1 is KGHSH while CDR2 is LQKENI. Taken from cysteine to phenylalanine, the CDR3 has 12 residues. Just CDR3 DNA is preserved here, 36 bases in frame from base 1. TCRbeta CDR3 regions were amplified from genomic DNA by means of the immunoSEQ Assay, a bias-controlled multiplex PCR. The study's processing was this. Nucleated cell counts per sample were estimated from amplification of reference gene primers within the assay. To quantify the absolute abundance of each unique TCRbeta CDR3 rearrangement, sequence reads were collapsed and filtered. For each sample, productive Simpson clonality was calculated as the square root of Simpson's diversity index across productive rearrangements. In its TCRdb copy, this immuneACCESS table keeps in-frame sequences only and misses some clones. Where compared with another copy, unresolved V genes explain less than half of these, and the others have no known cause. That table is the source of V, J and clone size, and D and trimming were worked out from the DNA. Across this sample there are over 600,000 clones, with just under 90% seen only once. Under 0.3% of the sample is held by the ten biggest clonotypes.

Input material: peripheral blood. This TCR was recovered from a woman under 30 with acute or convalescent COVID-19. This receptor chain uses TRBV18 and TRBJ2-7, with the D gene too uncertain to name. The CDR3 region reads CASSPFPVEQYF. In nucleotide form, the sequence is TGTGCCAGCTCACCTTTCCCGGTCGAGCAGTACTTC.